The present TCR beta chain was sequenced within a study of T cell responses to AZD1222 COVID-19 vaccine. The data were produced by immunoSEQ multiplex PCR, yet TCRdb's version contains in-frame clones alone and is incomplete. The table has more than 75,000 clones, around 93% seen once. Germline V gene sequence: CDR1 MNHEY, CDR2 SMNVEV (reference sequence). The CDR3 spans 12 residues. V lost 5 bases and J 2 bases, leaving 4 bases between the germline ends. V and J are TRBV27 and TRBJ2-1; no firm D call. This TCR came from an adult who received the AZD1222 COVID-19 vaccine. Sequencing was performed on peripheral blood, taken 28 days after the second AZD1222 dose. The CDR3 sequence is CASSGPYNEQFF. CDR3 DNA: TGTGCCAGCAGTGGCCCCTACAATGAGCAGTTCTTC.